The clone carrying this T cell receptor beta chain has more than one count but fewer than ten. Antigen specificity is unknown. The data belong to a study of beta chain features in type 1 diabetes. Overall study results and limits: Shorter TCRB CDR3s, moderately but significantly so, were found in Type 1 diabetes patients in all four CD4+ subsets.

With 0 bases clipped from V and 4 bases from J, the junction kept 4 bases outside the gene matches. Germline loops: CDR1 SGHNT, CDR2 YYREEE (reference sequence). This CDR3 comprises 16 residues. Every isolated RNA sample was fully reverse transcribed, so sequencing captured expressed TCRB transcripts. Libraries were prepared by immunoSEQ multiplex PCR; TCRdb keeps only in-frame clonotypes and omits some of them. The sample lists 200,000 to 250,000 clones; approximately 15% were seen once. The TCR sequence derives from a man aged 25-40 years with type 1 diabetes. Specimen: naive CD4+ T cells from blood. The chain joins TRBV5-4 to TRBJ2-3; 11 bases are a match to TRBD2. In DNA, the CDR3 is TGTGCCAGCAGCTTGGGACTAGCGGGAAATGCAGATACGCAGTATTTT. This gives the protein CASSLGLAGNADTQYF.